The 17 T cell receptor beta chains listed next were all sequenced from one sample in a study of blood T cell repertoires in COVID-19. Method: immunoSEQ multiplex PCR; TCRdb's copy keeps in-frame clones and lacks some. Here the sample spans roughly 260,000 clones, approximately 79% being singletons. The sequenced material came from peripheral blood. These receptors were obtained from a middle-aged woman with active or convalescent COVID-19.

This chain joins TRBV11-2 and TRBJ1-1, with a tentative D call TRBD1 (6 bases). CDR1 and CDR2 from the germline V gene are SGHAT and FQNNGV. The CDR3 extends over 17 amino acids. Deletions cut 5 bases from V and 1 base from J, with 20 bases between. CDR3 sequence: CASSRATGRATNTEAFF. For the CDR3, the DNA is TGTGCCAGCAGCCGAGCCACAGGGAGGGCGACGAACACTGAAGCTTTCTTT.

This chain links TRBV7-2 with TRBJ2-3; 7 bases line up with TRBD2. Germline CDR1 and CDR2: SGHTA and FQGNSA. The V segment lost 6 bases and the J segment 6 bases; nucleotides outside the gene matches: 21. This CDR3 comprises 18 residues. CDR3 residues: CASRNRGFGGGISDTQYF. For the CDR3, the DNA is TGTGCCAGCAGGAACCGGGGATTTGGGGGGGGAATTAGTGATACGCAGTATTTT.

This rearrangement joins TRBV5-1 to TRBJ1-6; the D is unclear. The CDR3 covers 15 residues. V gave up 0 bases and J gave up 15 bases, with 19 bases separating them. Germline V gene lookup returns CDR1 SGHRS and CDR2 YFSETQ. CDR3 protein: CASSLGEATRVHLHF. CDR3 nucleotide sequence: TGCGCCAGCAGCTTGGGAGAGGCTACACGTGTCCACCTCCACTTT.

V and J are TRBV2 and TRBJ1-4; 8 bases are a match to TRBD1. J gave up 0 bases and V 8 bases, and 8 bases lay outside the gene matches. Per germline, CDR1 SNHLY and CDR2 FYNNEI. The CDR3 consists of 16 residues. The DNA for the CDR3 is TGTGCCAGCGGGCCCAGGGGGCGAGCAACTAATGAAAAACTGTTTTTT. Translating it yields CASGPRGRATNEKLFF.

This rearrangement joins TRBV4-1 to TRBJ1-1; D is undetermined. Germline CDR1 is MGHRA and CDR2 is YSYEKL. The CDR3 length is 12 residues. V lost 0 bases and J 7 bases, leaving 6 bases between the germline ends. The CDR3 spells CASSQDAGEAFF. The CDR3 DNA sequence: TGCGCCAGCAGCCAAGATGCAGGTGAAGCTTTCTTT.

The chain has TRBV19 and TRBJ1-5, with 9 bases matching TRBD1. This CDR3 has 18 amino acids. V lost 2 bases, J lost 2 bases, and 10 bases stayed unmatched. Germline CDR1 LNHDA, CDR2 SQIVND (reference sequence). CDR3: CASSISRGGQGGNQPQHF. The CDR3 nucleotides are TGTGCCAGTAGTATATCAAGAGGGGGACAGGGCGGCAATCAGCCCCAGCATTTT.

The DNA for the CDR3 is TGCGCCAGCACCCGGACAGGGGATGGCTACACCTTC. It translates to CASTRTGDGYTF. This chain links TRBV5-1 with TRBJ1-2; 9 bases line up with TRBD1. J lost 6 bases, V lost 6 bases, and 3 bases had no gene match. Germline assignment: CDR1 SGHRS and CDR2 YFSETQ. This CDR3 spans 12 amino acids.

V and J are TRBV4-2 and TRBJ1-2; tentative D call: TRBD1 (6 bases). Germline values: CDR1 LGHNA, CDR2 YNFKEQ. The CDR3 runs 16 residues. The ends were cut back, 1 base at V and 3 bases at J, with 15 bases in the middle. The CDR3 is CASSQAASAGDYGYTF. The CDR3 coding sequence is TGTGCCAGCAGCCAAGCCGCTTCGGCAGGGGACTATGGCTACACCTTC.

This sequence joins TRBV9 and TRBJ1-5, with D unresolved. Trimming cost V 0 bases and J 6 bases, with 10 bases left between them. Germline lookup yields CDR1 SGDLS and CDR2 YYNGEE. This CDR3 is built from 14 residues. CDR3 in amino acids: CASSVGLGSQPQHF. The CDR3 DNA sequence: TGTGCCAGCAGCGTAGGGCTGGGGAGTCAGCCCCAGCATTTT. Full variable domain (rest looked up from reference TRBV9 and TRBJ1-5): DSGVTQTPKHLITATGQRVTLRCSPRSGDLSVYWYQQSLDQGLQFLIQYYNGEERAKGNILERFSAQQFPDLHSELNLSSLELGDSALYFCASSVGLGSQPQHFGDGTRLSIL.

This chain uses TRBV19 with TRBJ2-3; D is possibly TRBD2 (6 bases). The CDR3 is 16 amino acids. The germline gives CDR1 LNHDA, CDR2 SQIVND (reference sequence). V lost 6 bases, J lost 0 bases, and 16 bases lay in between. The CDR3 DNA is TGTGCCAGTAGACCCCGCCCGGGACTGAGCACAGATACGCAGTATTTT. Its protein is CASRPRPGLSTDTQYF.

The V and J genes are TRBV2 and TRBJ2-1; 12 bases match TRBD2. Germline-derived CDR1 and CDR2 are SNHLY and FYNNEI. J lost 7 bases, V lost 6 bases, and 7 bases had no gene match. CDR3 length: 15 amino acids. The CDR3 here is CASSPSGLAGNEQFF. The CDR3 nucleotides are TGTGCCAGCAGCCCGTCAGGACTAGCGGGGAATGAGCAGTTCTTC.

The chain carries TRBV15 and TRBJ1-5; possible D gene TRBD1, 6 bases. The CDR3 extends over 15 amino acids. CDR1 and CDR2 (germline): LNHNV, YYDKDF (reference sequence). Trimming pared 0 bases from V and 3 bases from J, leaving 9 bases between. The CDR3 region is CATSRDWDTNQPQHF. The DNA of the CDR3 is TGTGCCACCAGCAGAGATTGGGACACCAATCAGCCCCAGCATTTT.

The V and J genes are TRBV7-8 and TRBJ1-5, with 9 nucleotides matching TRBD1. The germline V gene encodes CDR1 SGHVS and CDR2 FQNEAQ. This CDR3 spans 15 amino acids. The trim removed 5 bases at V and 6 bases at J, leaving 8 bases unmatched. The CDR3 spells CASSPGQGRGQPQHF. The DNA of the CDR3 is TGTGCCAGCAGCCCTGGACAGGGGAGGGGTCAGCCCCAGCATTTT.

There are a few counts of this clone. V and J are TRBV12-3 or TRBV12-4 and TRBJ1-2; TRBD1 agrees at 7 bases. This CDR3 has 13 amino acids. The ends lost 4 bases at V and 4 bases at J; junction bases unmatched: 3. The CDR3 DNA reads as TGTGCCAGCAGTTCACAGGGGACCTATGGCTACACCTTC. Residues: CASSSQGTYGYTF.

This sequence joins TRBV19 and TRBJ1-5; unclear D gene. The CDR3 contains 13 residues. Deletions cut 8 bases from V and 2 bases from J, with 10 bases between. Germline values: CDR1 LNHDA, CDR2 SQIVND (reference sequence). For the CDR3, the DNA is TGTGCCAGTCAATACGGGGGCAATCAGCCCCAGCATTTT. The encoded protein is CASQYGGNQPQHF.

V is TRBV28 and J is TRBJ1-2, with 12 bases identical to TRBD1. V lost 6 bases to trimming and J lost 7 bases; unmatched junction nucleotides: 6. The CDR3 runs to 14 residues. Germline V CDR1 and CDR2: MDHEN, SYDVKM. Here the CDR3 DNA reads TGTGCCAGCAGACTGGGACAGGGGGCATTTGGCTACACCTTC. As protein: CASRLGQGAFGYTF.

This clone was counted at least ten times. The chain links TRBV9 to TRBJ1-6; 10 positions match TRBD1. The germline CDR1 and CDR2 sequences are SGDLS and YYNGEE. Trimming cost V 2 bases and J 10 bases; bases outside gene matches: 3. CDR3 length: 14 residues. CDR3 nucleotides: TGTGCCAGCAGCGTGGGGACAGGGGACTCACCCCTCCACTTT. Translated: CASSVGTGDSPLHF.